Sequencing of this T cell receptor beta chain was carried out in a study of T cells after somatic rescue of genetic block. The method was immunoSEQ multiplex PCR; TCRdb's version includes in-frame clones alone and lacks a portion of them. The sample has 45,000 to 70,000 clones; 90% to 97% are singletons. Germline loops: CDR1 SGDLS, CDR2 YYNGEE. The CDR3 covers 14 residues. The V and J ends lost 3 bases and 0 bases respectively, with 10 bases between them. The genes are TRBV9 and TRBJ2-7, with D uncertain. The sequence derives from a child younger than two. Sequencing input: peripheral blood mononuclear cells (PBMCs). This CDR3 is CASSADGSSYEQYF. The CDR3 nucleotides read TGTGCCAGCAGCGCAGATGGGTCCTCCTACGAGCAGTACTTC. The full variable domain, with the rest looked up from reference TRBV9 and TRBJ2-7, is DSGVTQTPKHLITATGQRVTLRCSPRSGDLSVYWYQQSLDQGLQFLIQYYNGEERAKGNILERFSAQQFPDLHSELNLSSLELGDSALYFCASSADGSSYEQYFGPGTRLTVT.